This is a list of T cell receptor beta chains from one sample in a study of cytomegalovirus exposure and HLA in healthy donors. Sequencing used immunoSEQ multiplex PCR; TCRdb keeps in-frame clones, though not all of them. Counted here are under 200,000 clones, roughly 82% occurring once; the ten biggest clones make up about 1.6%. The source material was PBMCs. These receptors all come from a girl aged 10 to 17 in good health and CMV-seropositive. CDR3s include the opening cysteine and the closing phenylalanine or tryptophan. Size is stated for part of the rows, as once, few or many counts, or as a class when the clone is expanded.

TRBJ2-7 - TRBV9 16 CASSEGLGTPGYEQYF
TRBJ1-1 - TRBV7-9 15 CASSLGRGQRTEAFF
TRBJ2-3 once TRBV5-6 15 CASRQSDRGTDTQYF
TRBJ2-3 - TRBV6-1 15 CASAVQGAGADTQYF
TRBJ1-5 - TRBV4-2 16 CASSQVDRGGNQPQHF
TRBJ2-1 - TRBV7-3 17 CSSSPWTSGSSYNEQFF
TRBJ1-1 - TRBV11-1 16 CASSSLAGKGSTEAFF
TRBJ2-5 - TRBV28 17 CASSLPTWTGRKETQYF
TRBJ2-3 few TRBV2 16 CASSETWTLSTDTQYF
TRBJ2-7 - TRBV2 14 CASSEALAISVQYF
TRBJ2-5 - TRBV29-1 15 CSVEEYRTAQETQYF
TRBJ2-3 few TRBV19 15 CASRATGGVPDTQYF
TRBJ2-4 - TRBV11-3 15 CASSPGQGDKNIQYF
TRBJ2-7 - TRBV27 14 CAGTGEQGLDEQYF
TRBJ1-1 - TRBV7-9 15 CASSLNQGASTEAFF
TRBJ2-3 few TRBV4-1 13 CASSQGRTDTQYF
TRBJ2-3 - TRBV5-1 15 CASSSRGGHTDTQYF
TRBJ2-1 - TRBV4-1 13 CASANSEYNEQFF
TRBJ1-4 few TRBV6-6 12 CASSYSNAGTDF
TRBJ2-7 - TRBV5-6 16 CASSVLAGVGSYEQYF
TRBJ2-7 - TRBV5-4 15 CASSLRLTSSYEQYF
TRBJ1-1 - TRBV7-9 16 CASSSIGTAVNTEAFF
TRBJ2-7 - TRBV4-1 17 CASSPVWIGRDLFEQYF
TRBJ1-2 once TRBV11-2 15 CASSDGTVANYGYTF
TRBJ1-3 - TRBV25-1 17 CASSDEAGSASGNTIYF
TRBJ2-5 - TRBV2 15 CASSEAGTAQETQYF
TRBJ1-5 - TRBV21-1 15 CASSKLKEADQPQHF
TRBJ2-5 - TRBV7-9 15 CASSLVQLAGKTQYF
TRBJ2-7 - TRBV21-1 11 CASSRPYEQYF
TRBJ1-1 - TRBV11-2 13 CASSLPQGTEAFF
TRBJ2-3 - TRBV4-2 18 CASSPWASGGPSTDTQYF
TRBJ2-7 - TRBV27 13 CASSGQGLHEQYF
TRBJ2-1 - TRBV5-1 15 CASSWTGGSYNEQFF
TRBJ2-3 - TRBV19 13 CASKSRGGDTQYF
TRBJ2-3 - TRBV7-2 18 CASSPGKGTALSTDTQYF
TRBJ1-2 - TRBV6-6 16 CASSYSMLTENYGYTF
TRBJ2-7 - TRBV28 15 CASSTKTSGGYEQYF
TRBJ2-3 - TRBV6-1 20 CASSDPWTSGRAGGTDTQYF
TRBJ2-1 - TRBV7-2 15 CASSLLIAGDLEQFF
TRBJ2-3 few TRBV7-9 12 CASSLSTDTQYF
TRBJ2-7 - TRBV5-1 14 CASSLDPGVYEQYF
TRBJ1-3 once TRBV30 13 CAWAGKGGNTIYF
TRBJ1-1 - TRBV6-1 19 CASSEGPFGRDRGNTEAFF
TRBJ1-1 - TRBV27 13 CASSYVENTEAFF
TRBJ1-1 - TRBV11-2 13 CASSLTENTEAFF
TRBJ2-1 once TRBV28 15 CASSLYRGGVNEQFF
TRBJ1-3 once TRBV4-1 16 CASSQDGRQDGNTIYF
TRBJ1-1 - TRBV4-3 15 CASSQGRDEDTEAFF
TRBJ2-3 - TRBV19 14 CASRQGGAGDTQYF
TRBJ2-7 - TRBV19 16 CASSIGVGRESNEQYF
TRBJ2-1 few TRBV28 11 CASCRGNEQFF
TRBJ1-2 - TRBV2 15 CASSSLRGRSNGYTF
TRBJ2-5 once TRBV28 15 CASSLVWGRVETQYF
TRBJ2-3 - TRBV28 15 CASSFRLAGTDTQYF
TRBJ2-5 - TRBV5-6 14 CASSLDGGVETQYF
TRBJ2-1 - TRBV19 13 CASSWGQGNEQFF
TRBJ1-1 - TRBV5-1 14 CVSHRGRGNTEAFF
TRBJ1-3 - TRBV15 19 CATSRDHWTGGREGNTIYF
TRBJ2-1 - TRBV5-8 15 CASSRELAPYNEQFF
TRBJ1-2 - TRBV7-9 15 CASSLANRGRGGYTF